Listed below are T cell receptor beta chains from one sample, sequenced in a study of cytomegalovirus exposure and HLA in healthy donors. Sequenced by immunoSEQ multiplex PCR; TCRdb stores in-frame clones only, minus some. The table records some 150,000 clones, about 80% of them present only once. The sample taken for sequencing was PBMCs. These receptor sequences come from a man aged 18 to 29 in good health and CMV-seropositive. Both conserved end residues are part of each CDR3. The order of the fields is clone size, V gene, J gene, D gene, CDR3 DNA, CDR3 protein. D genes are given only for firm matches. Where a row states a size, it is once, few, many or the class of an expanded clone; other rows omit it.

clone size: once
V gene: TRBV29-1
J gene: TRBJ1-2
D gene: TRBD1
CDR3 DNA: TGCAGCGTCGCTAGACAGGGTGGGGACTATGGCTACACCTTC
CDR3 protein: CSVARQGGDYGYTF

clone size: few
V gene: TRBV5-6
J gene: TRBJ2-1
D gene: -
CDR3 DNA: TGTGCCAGCAGCTGGGGAAGTGGGGGCGGGTACAATGAGCAGTTCTTC
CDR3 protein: CASSWGSGGGYNEQFF

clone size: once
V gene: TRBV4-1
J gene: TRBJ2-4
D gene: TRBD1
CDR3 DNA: TGCGCCAGCAGCCAAGCGCAGGGGGCCATTCAGTACTTC
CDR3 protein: CASSQAQGAIQYF

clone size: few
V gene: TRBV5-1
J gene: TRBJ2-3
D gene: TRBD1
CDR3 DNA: TGCGCCAGCACCGACCGGACAGGGACAGATACGCAGTATTTT
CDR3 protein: CASTDRTGTDTQYF

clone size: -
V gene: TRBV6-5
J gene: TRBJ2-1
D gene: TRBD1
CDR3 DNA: TGTGCCAGCAGGAGAGGGACAGTAAATGAGCAGTTCTTC
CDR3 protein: CASRRGTVNEQFF

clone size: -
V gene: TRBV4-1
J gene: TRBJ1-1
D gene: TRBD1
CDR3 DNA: TGCGCCAGCAGCCATGGACAGGGGGCGACGAGGGATGCTTTCTTT
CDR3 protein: CASSHGQGATRDAFF

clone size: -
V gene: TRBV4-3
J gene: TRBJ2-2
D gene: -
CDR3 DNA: TGCGCCAGCAGCCAAGAACGGGTTAACACCGGGGAGCTGTTTTTT
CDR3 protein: CASSQERVNTGELFF

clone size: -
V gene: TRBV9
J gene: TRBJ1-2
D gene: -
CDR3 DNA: TGTGCCAGCAGCTCCCCTCGGGGAGGGGCATCCTATGGCTACACCTTC
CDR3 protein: CASSSPRGGASYGYTF

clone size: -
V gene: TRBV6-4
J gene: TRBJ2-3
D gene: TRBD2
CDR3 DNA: TGTGCCAGCAGTGATAGCGGGGGGGCCGTAGATACGCAGTATTTT
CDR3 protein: CASSDSGGAVDTQYF

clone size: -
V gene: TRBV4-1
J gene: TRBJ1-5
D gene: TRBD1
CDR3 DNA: TGCGCCAGCAGCCAAGGACAGGGTGATGGCAATCAGCCCCAGCATTTT
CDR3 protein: CASSQGQGDGNQPQHF

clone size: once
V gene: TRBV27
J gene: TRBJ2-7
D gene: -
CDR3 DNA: TGTGCCAGCAGTTTATCCCTATCCGTGGTATCCTACGAGCAGTACTTC
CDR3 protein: CASSLSLSVVSYEQYF

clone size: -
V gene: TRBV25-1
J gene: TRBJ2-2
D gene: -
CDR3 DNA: TGTGCCAGCAGTGAATATGTTAACGGGGAGCTGTTTTTT
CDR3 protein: CASSEYVNGELFF

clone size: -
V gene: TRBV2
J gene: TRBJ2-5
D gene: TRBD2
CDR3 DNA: TGTGCCAGCAGTGACGCGACTAGCGGGAGGGCGGGGGAGACCCAGTACTTC
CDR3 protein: CASSDATSGRAGETQYF

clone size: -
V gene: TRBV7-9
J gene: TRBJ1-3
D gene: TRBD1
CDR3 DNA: TGTGCCAGCAGCTACAGGGGGAACTCTGGAAACACCATATATTTT
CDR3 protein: CASSYRGNSGNTIYF

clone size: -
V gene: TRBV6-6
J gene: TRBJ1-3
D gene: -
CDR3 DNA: TGTGCCAGCACCGGTGGGGAGAGCTCTGGAAACACCATATATTTT
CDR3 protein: CASTGGESSGNTIYF

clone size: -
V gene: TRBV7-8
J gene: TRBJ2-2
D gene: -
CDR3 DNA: TGTGCCAGCAGCTTTCATGTGAACACCGGGGAGCTGTTTTTT
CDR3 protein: CASSFHVNTGELFF

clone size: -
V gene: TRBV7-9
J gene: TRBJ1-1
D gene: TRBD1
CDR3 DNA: TGTGCCAGCAGCTTAGGGGGGGACAGGGGAGGCACTGAAGCTTTCTTT
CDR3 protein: CASSLGGDRGGTEAFF

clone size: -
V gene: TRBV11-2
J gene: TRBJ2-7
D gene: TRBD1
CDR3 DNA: TGTGCCAGCAGCTGGGGACAGGGGGCGAGAGAGCAGTACTTC
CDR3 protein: CASSWGQGAREQYF

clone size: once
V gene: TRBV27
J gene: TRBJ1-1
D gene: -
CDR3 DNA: TGTGCCAGCAGTTTATCGTCCTCGTACTACACTGAAGCTTTCTTT
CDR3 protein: CASSLSSSYYTEAFF

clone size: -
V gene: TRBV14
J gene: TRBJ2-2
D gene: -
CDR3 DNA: TGTGCCAGCAGCCAAGGAGCCTTCGAGGGGGAGCTGTTTTTT
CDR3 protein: CASSQGAFEGELFF

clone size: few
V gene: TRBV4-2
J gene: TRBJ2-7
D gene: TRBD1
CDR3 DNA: TGTGCCAGCAGCCAAGAACTCGGGACAGGGGGCTACGAGCAGTACTTC
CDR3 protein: CASSQELGTGGYEQYF

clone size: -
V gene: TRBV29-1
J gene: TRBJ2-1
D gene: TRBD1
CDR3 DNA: TGCAGCGGCCGGGACAGGGGACTCAATGAGCAGTTCTTC
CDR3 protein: CSGRDRGLNEQFF

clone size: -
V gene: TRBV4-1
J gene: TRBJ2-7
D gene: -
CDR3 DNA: TGCGCCAGCAGCCAAGATGCGGCAGGGCATGTAAACGAGCAGTACTTC
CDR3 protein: CASSQDAAGHVNEQYF

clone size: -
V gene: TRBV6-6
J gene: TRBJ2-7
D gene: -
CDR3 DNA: TGTGCCGGCAGTCCCGATAGGGGCAACGAGCAGTACTTC
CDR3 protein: CAGSPDRGNEQYF

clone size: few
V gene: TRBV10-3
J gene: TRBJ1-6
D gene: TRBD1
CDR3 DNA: TGTGCCTCCAAACAGGGGCTAGACTATAATTCACCCCTCCACTTT
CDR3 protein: CASKQGLDYNSPLHF

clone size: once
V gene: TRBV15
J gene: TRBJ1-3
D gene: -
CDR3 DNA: TGTGCCACCAGCAGAGATCGTGGAAACACCATATATTTT
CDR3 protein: CATSRDRGNTIYF

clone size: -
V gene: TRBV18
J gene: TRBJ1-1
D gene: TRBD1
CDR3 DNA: TGTGCCAGCTCACAGGACAGGACTGAAGCTTTCTTT
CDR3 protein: CASSQDRTEAFF

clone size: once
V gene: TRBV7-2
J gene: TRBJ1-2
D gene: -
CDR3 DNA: TGTGCCAGCAGCTTAGGCAGACAGGAGTGGTATGGCTACACCTTC
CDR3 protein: CASSLGRQEWYGYTF

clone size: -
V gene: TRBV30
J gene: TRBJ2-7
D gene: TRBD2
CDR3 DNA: TGTGCCTGGAGTGTACTACTAGCGGGTCCCAACGAGCAGTACTTC
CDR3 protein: CAWSVLLAGPNEQYF

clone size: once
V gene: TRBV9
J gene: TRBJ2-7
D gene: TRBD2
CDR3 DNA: TGTGCCAGCAGCGTAGCTGGCAGCGGGAGGGGCCCGGGCCATTACGAGCAGTACTTC
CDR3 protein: CASSVAGSGRGPGHYEQYF

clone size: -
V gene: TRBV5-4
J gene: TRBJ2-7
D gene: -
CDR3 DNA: TGTGCCAGCAGCTCACAGAGCTACGAGCAGTACTTC
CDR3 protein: CASSSQSYEQYF

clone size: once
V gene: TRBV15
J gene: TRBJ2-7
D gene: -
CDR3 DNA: TGTGCCACCAGCAGAGGGGGGCAGGGGTACGACGAGCAGTACTTC
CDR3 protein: CATSRGGQGYDEQYF

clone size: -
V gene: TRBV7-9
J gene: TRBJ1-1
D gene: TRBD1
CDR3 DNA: TGTGCCAGCAGCCCTACAGGGGGAACTGAAGCTTTCTTT
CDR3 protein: CASSPTGGTEAFF

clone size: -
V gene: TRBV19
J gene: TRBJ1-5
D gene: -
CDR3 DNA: TGTGCCAGTAGAATTGTGGGGACAAATTACAATCAGCCCCAGCATTTT
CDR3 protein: CASRIVGTNYNQPQHF

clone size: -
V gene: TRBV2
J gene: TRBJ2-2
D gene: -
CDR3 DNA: TGTGCCAGTAAACCACGGTATGCGAACACCGGGGAGCTGTTTTTT
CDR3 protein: CASKPRYANTGELFF

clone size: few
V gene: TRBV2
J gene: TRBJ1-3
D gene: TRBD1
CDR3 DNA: TGTGCCAGCCGGAGCCGGACAGGGGGAAACACCATATATTTT
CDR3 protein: CASRSRTGGNTIYF

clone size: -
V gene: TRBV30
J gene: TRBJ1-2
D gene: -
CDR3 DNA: TGTGCCTGGAGTGGAGGGTACGGCTATGGCTACACCTTC
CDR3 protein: CAWSGGYGYGYTF

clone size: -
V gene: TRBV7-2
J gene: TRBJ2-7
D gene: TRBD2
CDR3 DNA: TGTGCCAGCAGCTCCCGAGGGGGTGGAGCGGGGGGCTCCTACGAGCAGTACTTC
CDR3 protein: CASSSRGGGAGGSYEQYF

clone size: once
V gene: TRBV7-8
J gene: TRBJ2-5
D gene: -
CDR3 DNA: TGTGCCAGCACCCTCGGAGGTTGGGAGACCCAGTACTTC
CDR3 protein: CASTLGGWETQYF